What follows are 32 T cell receptor beta chains derived from one specimen sequenced in a study of technical replicates of blood from a handful of donors. Sequencing used immunoSEQ multiplex PCR; TCRdb keeps in-frame clones, though not all of them. The table has approximately 80,000 clones, more than 95% seen once; the top ten hold approximately 0.15%. The sample taken for sequencing was T cells isolated from PBMCs. Source of these receptors: a human donor in good health.

The chain recombines TRBV5-1 with TRBJ1-1; D possibly corresponds to TRBD1 (6 bases). Germline CDR1 reads SGHRS; CDR2 reads YFSETQ. This CDR3 has 15 amino acids. V was trimmed by 4 bases and J by 1 base, leaving 14 bases between them. The CDR3 here is CASSLQGQTNTEAFF. The CDR3 coding sequence is TGCGCCAGCAGCCTACAGGGACAAACGAACACTGAAGCTTTCTTT.

The rearrangement uses TRBV11-3 and TRBJ1-4; D is uncertain. The CDR3 covers 16 residues. Trimming shortened V by 5 bases and J by 3 bases, and 16 bases separated the two germline ends. The germline CDR1 and CDR2 sequences are SGHNT and YENEEA. In DNA form, the CDR3 reads TGTGCCAGCAGCCATGAAGCGGGGAGGTCTAATGAAAAACTGTTTTTT. Translation: CASSHEAGRSNEKLFF.

The rearrangement links TRBV4-2 to TRBJ2-7, with 10 nucleotides matching TRBD1. Germline V gene lookup returns CDR1 LGHNA and CDR2 YNFKEQ. CDR3 length: 15 residues. The junction had 8 bases not matched to a gene; V was cut back by 0 bases and J by 9 bases. The DNA for the CDR3 is TGTGCCAGCAGCCAAGATGGAGACAGGGGGCGGGTGCAGTACTTC. This sequence encodes CASSQDGDRGRVQYF.

The chain combines TRBV6-5 with TRBJ2-3; D gene uncertain. Germline V lookup: CDR1 MNHEY, CDR2 SVGAGI. This CDR3 is built from 13 residues. The V gene lost 4 bases and the J gene lost 4 bases, with 9 bases spanning the gap. The CDR3 DNA is TGTGCCAGCAGTTCTCATCGGGCAGATACGCAGTATTTT. This translates into CASSSHRADTQYF.

Notes on this clone: One end of the junction is discordant with germline, which a read error may explain. The J gene is TRBJ2-5, the V gene TRBV4-1, with TRBD2 matching over 7 bases. Germline lookup yields CDR1 MGHRA and CDR2 YSYEKL. The CDR3 totals 16 residues. In DNA form, the CDR3 reads TGCGCCAGCAGCCAAGGGGAAGCGGGGCTCGGGGAGACCCGGTACTTC. This codes for CASSQGEAGLGETRYF.

The table lists this clone with a count of one. The rearrangement uses TRBV19 and TRBJ2-7; possible D gene TRBD2, 5 bases. CDR3 length: 14 residues. Germline V gene data show CDR1 as LNHDA and CDR2 as SQIVND (reference sequence). V lost 3 bases and J 6 bases, leaving 15 bases between the germline ends. The CDR3 reads CASSIGLPSGEQYF. The CDR3 nucleotides are TGTGCCAGTAGTATTGGACTTCCCTCCGGCGAGCAGTACTTC.

V is TRBV7-2 and J is TRBJ2-4, with TRBD2 matching 12 bases. Germline V gene data show CDR1 as SGHTA and CDR2 as FQGNSA. The CDR3 extends over 17 amino acids. V trimming: 4 bases; J trimming: 8 bases; junction bases outside the gene matches: 12. CDR3 amino acids: CASSSTSGGFQGYIQYF. The CDR3 nucleotides read TGTGCCAGCAGCTCCACTAGCGGGGGGTTTCAGGGCTACATTCAGTACTTC.

The V call is TRBV5-1, the J call TRBJ2-1, with TRBD2 matching over 12 bases. The V gene's germline CDR1 is SGHRS and CDR2 YFSETQ. The CDR3 is 16 amino acids. The trim removed 4 bases at V and 8 bases at J, leaving 10 bases unmatched. CDR3 loop: CASSLLTSGGRDEQFF. The CDR3 DNA follows: TGCGCCAGCAGCCTCTTGACTAGCGGGGGCCGGGATGAGCAGTTCTTC.

The DNA of the CDR3 is TGTGCCAGCAGTCCGAGGGGGGGAGACACCATATATTTT. Translated: CASSPRGGDTIYF. This chain uses TRBV27 with TRBJ1-3; D may be TRBD1 (6 bases). Germline CDR1 MNHEY, CDR2 SMNVEV (reference sequence). The CDR3 extends over 13 amino acids. Trimming removed 5 bases from V and 8 bases from J, with 13 bases in between.

The chain joins TRBV29-1 to TRBJ2-3, with 8 bases matching TRBD2. With V trimmed by 4 bases and J by 2 bases, 5 bases remained unmatched. Germline loops: CDR1 SQVTM, CDR2 ANQGSEA. The CDR3 has 14 amino acids. CDR3 sequence: CSVAERGNTDTQYF. DNA for the CDR3: TGCAGCGTTGCTGAGCGGGGGAACACAGATACGCAGTATTTT.

A remark on this clone: The missing conserved phenylalanine or tryptophan at the end of this CDR3 makes a read error likely. It is unclear where the CDR3 begins or ends on the DNA, so no DNA is shown, and the CDR3 is as TCRdb lists it. The chain has TRBV7-6 and TRBJ2-7; the table's TRBD2 call for D was not verified on the DNA. Inclusive of both ends, the CDR3 amounts to 13 amino acids. From germline, CDR1 is SGHVS and CDR2 FNYEAQ. The CDR3 reads CASSLPESEALHL.

This clone has a single count. The V gene is TRBV5-5, the J gene TRBJ1-2; 8 nucleotides match TRBD1. The germline CDR1 and CDR2 sequences are SGHKS and YYEKEE (reference sequence). V lost 4 bases to trimming and J lost 7 bases; unmatched junction nucleotides: 15. The length of the CDR3 is 16 residues. In DNA form, the CDR3 reads TGTGCCAGCAGCCAGTCCTTACGGCAGGGGGCTGGTGGCTACACCTTC. This sequence encodes CASSQSLRQGAGGYTF.

The chain combines TRBV11-3 with TRBJ2-1; TRBD2 matches at 15 bases. The CDR3 has 20 residues. Germline-derived CDR1 and CDR2 are SGHNT and YENEEA. The J segment lost 0 bases and the V segment lost 2 bases, leaving 8 bases of the junction unmatched. CDR3 DNA sequence: TGTGCCAGCAGCTTACATCTTGGACTAGCGGGAGGGCCCTCCTACAATGAGCAGTTCTTC. Translated: CASSLHLGLAGGPSYNEQFF.

This chain connects TRBV11-2 to TRBJ2-4; 7 bases agree with TRBD2. The CDR3 has 17 amino acids. J was trimmed by 0 bases and V by 1 base; bases with no gene match: 6. Looked up from germline, CDR1 is SGHAT and CDR2 is FQNNGV. The CDR3 is CASSLVGGVKAKNIQYF. The CDR3 DNA sequence: TGTGCCAGCAGCTTAGTTGGGGGGGTTAAAGCCAAAAACATTCAGTACTTC.

The V and J genes are TRBV5-4 and TRBJ2-5; possible D gene TRBD1, 5 bases. The CDR3 extends over 14 amino acids. The germline CDR1 and CDR2 sequences are SGHNT and YYREEE (reference sequence). V shed 0 bases and J shed 0 bases, with 6 bases lying between them. DNA of the CDR3: TGTGCCAGCAGCTTGGAGGGGTACCAAGAGACCCAGTACTTC. It codes for CASSLEGYQETQYF.

The chain carries TRBV28 and TRBJ1-2; TRBD1 matches at 12 bases. Trimming at V came to 4 bases and at J to 6 bases, leaving 9 bases not matched to a gene. CDR1 and CDR2 (germline): MDHEN, SYDVKM. The CDR3 length is 16 residues. The CDR3 protein is CASSSLGQGAKNGYTF. The CDR3 DNA reads as TGTGCCAGCAGTTCGTTGGGACAGGGGGCGAAGAATGGCTACACCTTC.

The chain couples TRBV19 to TRBJ1-1; D is uncertain. V lost 5 bases to trimming and J lost 1 base, with 5 bases between them. The CDR3 runs 12 residues. The germline V gene encodes CDR1 LNHDA and CDR2 SQIVND (reference sequence). The CDR3 sequence: CASSSGNTEAFF. CDR3 nucleotides: TGTGCCAGTAGTTCAGGGAACACTGAAGCTTTCTTT.

The rearrangement uses TRBV6-1 and TRBJ1-1; D not certain. Germline CDR1 is MNHNS and CDR2 is SASEGT. The V and J ends lost 2 bases and 4 bases respectively, with 11 bases between them. The CDR3 totals 14 residues. CDR3 sequence reads: CASSEYRGGTEAFF. DNA for the CDR3: TGTGCCAGCAGTGAATATCGGGGAGGCACTGAAGCTTTCTTT.

This chain's CDR3 is CASSPQGGHHTF. The CDR3 bases are TGTGCCAGCAGCCCCCAGGGGGGACATCACACCTTC. The chain combines TRBV7-9 with TRBJ1-2, with 7 positions matching TRBD1. Looked up from germline, CDR1 is SEHNR and CDR2 is FQNEAQ (reference sequence). Trimming removed 5 bases from V and 12 bases from J; junction bases left unmatched: 9. The CDR3 sequence is 12 residues long.

The rearrangement links TRBV27 to TRBJ1-5; D possibly corresponds to TRBD1 (6 bases). Trimming pared 4 bases from V and 5 bases from J, leaving 12 bases between. CDR1 is MNHEY, CDR2 SMNVEV, per germline (reference sequence). CDR3 length equals 14 residues. CDR3 loop: CASSYLQGYQPQHF. The CDR3 nucleotides are TGTGCCAGCAGTTACCTACAGGGTTATCAGCCCCAGCATTTT.

J is TRBJ2-1 and V is TRBV5-1; possible D gene TRBD2, 6 bases. The V gene lost 1 base and the J gene lost 9 bases, with 14 bases spanning the gap. The CDR3 runs 14 residues. Germline values: CDR1 SGHRS, CDR2 YFSETQ. CDR3 loop: CASSLYSGAVEQFF. In DNA, the CDR3 is TGCGCCAGCAGCTTGTACTCGGGAGCAGTTGAGCAGTTCTTC.

The chain couples TRBV5-4 to TRBJ1-3; D is perhaps TRBD1 (5 bases). Between the trimmed V and J ends, which lost 0 bases and 3 bases, there was a span of 13 bases. This CDR3 region has 16 residues. Germline assignment: CDR1 SGHNT and CDR2 YYREEE (reference sequence). CDR3 amino acids: CASSLGDSLIGNTIYF. In DNA, the CDR3 is TGTGCCAGCAGCTTGGGAGACAGCCTCATTGGAAACACCATATATTTT.

V gene TRBV7-6 combines with J gene TRBJ2-1; TRBD1 is a possible D gene (5 bases). The CDR3 loop spans 16 amino acids. Looked up from germline, CDR1 is SGHVS and CDR2 is FNYEAQ. Trimming left V 0 bases short and J 0 bases short, with 9 bases between. CDR3 sequence reads: CASSLADTSSYNEQFF. In DNA form, the CDR3 reads TGTGCCAGCAGCTTAGCGGACACGAGCTCCTACAATGAGCAGTTCTTC.

The V call is TRBV5-6, the J call TRBJ2-7, with TRBD1 as a possible D gene (5 bases). The germline V and J ends were trimmed by 5 bases and 3 bases, with 15 bases remaining between them. This CDR3 spans 14 amino acids. In germline, CDR1 is SGHDT, CDR2 YYEEEE. The CDR3 nucleotides read TGTGCCAGCAGTGGGGATCTCGACAGCTACGAGCAGTACTTC. It encodes CASSGDLDSYEQYF.

The V call is TRBV5-5, the J call TRBJ1-2; D possibly corresponds to TRBD1 (5 bases). With 3 bases removed from V and 4 bases from J, the gap between germline ends came to 10 bases. The germline V gene encodes CDR1 SGHKS and CDR2 YYEKEE (reference sequence). This CDR3 comprises 13 residues. CDR3 in amino acids: CASSYDSLYGYTF. Here the CDR3 DNA reads TGTGCCAGCAGCTACGACAGCCTCTATGGCTACACCTTC. The complete variable domain, with remaining parts taken from reference TRBV5-5 and TRBJ1-2, reads DAGVTQSPTHLIKTRGQQVTLRCSPISGHKSVSWYQQVLGQGPQFIFQYYEKEERGRGNFPDRFSARQFPNYSSELNVNALLLGDSALYLCASSYDSLYGYTFGSGTRLTVV.

This clone was picked up one time. This rearrangement joins TRBV28 to TRBJ1-5; D remains unclear. V lost 2 bases, J lost 0 bases, and 11 bases lay in between. Germline V gene data show CDR1 as MDHEN and CDR2 as SYDVKM. The CDR3 is made up of 16 amino acids. The CDR3 loop reads CASSLSRLSSNQPQHF. For the CDR3, the DNA is TGTGCCAGCAGTTTAAGTCGCCTGAGTAGCAATCAGCCCCAGCATTTT. Complete variable domain (other parts from reference TRBV28 and TRBJ1-5): DVKVTQSSRYLVKRTGEKVFLECVQDMDHENMFWYRQDPGLGLRLIYFSYDVKMKEKGDIPEGYSVSREKKERFSLILESASTNQTSMYLCASSLSRLSSNQPQHFGDGTRLSIL.

The V call is TRBV6-1, the J call TRBJ2-7, with a tentative D call TRBD1 (6 bases). From germline, CDR1 is MNHNS and CDR2 SASEGT. The CDR3 has 14 residues. V lost 0 bases and J lost 4, with 10 bases in between. DNA of the CDR3: TGTGCCAGCAGTGAAGCAGGGGGTCGGTACGAGCAGTACTTC. It specifies CASSEAGGRYEQYF.

This clone came up once. V gene TRBV4-1 combines with J gene TRBJ2-2; D ambiguous. In germline, CDR1 is MGHRA, CDR2 YSYEKL. The CDR3 is made up of 13 amino acids. Trimming pared 2 bases from V and 4 bases from J, leaving 5 bases between. The CDR3 region is CASSQTRTGELFF. CDR3 DNA sequence: TGCGCCAGCAGCCAAACACGCACCGGGGAGCTGTTTTTT.

J is TRBJ1-3 and V is TRBV30, with D unclear. V lost 4 bases and J lost 0, with 7 bases in between. Germline-derived CDR1 and CDR2 are GTSNPN and SVGIG (reference sequence). CDR3 length: 13 amino acids. The CDR3 nucleotides are TGTGCCTGGAAACTGCTCTCTGGAAACACCATATATTTT. As protein: CAWKLLSGNTIYF.

The rearrangement joins TRBV6-1 to TRBJ2-3; 11 bases agree with TRBD1. Germline V gene data show CDR1 as MNHNS and CDR2 as SASEGT. CDR3 length: 14 amino acids. The junction had 5 bases not matched to a gene; V was cut back by 8 bases and J by 4 bases. CDR3: CASVWTGGADTQYF. The CDR3 DNA reads as TGTGCCAGCGTATGGACAGGGGGCGCAGATACGCAGTATTTT.

This sequence joins TRBV19 and TRBJ1-3; the D is unclear. The CDR3 contains 13 residues. Germline V gene lookup returns CDR1 LNHDA and CDR2 SQIVND (reference sequence). Trimming took 3 bases from V and 10 from J, leaving 13 bases between them. CDR3 DNA: TGTGCCAGTAGTATCCCAGAACTGACAACCATATATTTT. Translated: CASSIPELTTIYF.

The chain combines TRBV28 with TRBJ2-1; D unclear. The CDR3 is 16 amino acids. Germline CDR1 MDHEN, CDR2 SYDVKM. Trimming pared 4 bases from V and 5 bases from J, leaving 18 bases between. The CDR3 sequence is CASSWNRLGVDNEQFF. DNA for the CDR3: TGTGCCAGCAGTTGGAACCGGCTTGGAGTCGACAATGAGCAGTTCTTC.